This T cell receptor (beta chain) was profiled in a study of identical twins (dated by TCRdb to 2016 to 2017). The study in broad terms: To test whether fetal clonotypes persist, this study deep-sequenced TCR alpha and beta repertoires from monozygotic twins, from unrelated adults of various ages, and from cord blood. To rule out contamination, the twin experiments were replicated at different times with different library preparation protocols. Paper-wide results and their limitations: Compared with coincidental sharing between unrelated individuals, out-of-frame TCR alpha sequences shared between twins showed an excess of sequences with low generation probability. Conclusions relied on cross-sectional statistical analysis, since the same donors could not be followed over many years. Recombination models systematically underestimated out-of-frame TCR alpha sharing in monozygotic twins but agreed with sharing between unrelated individuals. The excess sharing between twins in beta out-of-frame sequences was weaker because fewer shared sequences reduced the signal-to-noise ratio. Abundant cord blood beta clonotypes carried fewer insertions; young adult naive repertoires showed a weaker similar trend, while memory repertoires showed none. Zero-insertion analyses could be partly confounded by invariant T cells such as MAIT and iNKT, though diverse VJ usage argued against such confounding for most clonotypes.

Every donor in the study was a healthy Caucasian. Three pairs of female monozygotic twins, all aged roughly 18 to 29 years, were included in the twin cohort. Peripheral blood mononuclear cells were the source from which RNA for the TCR libraries was isolated. In this sample, this clonotype turned up many times. This receptor's antigen is unknown. Within one base of it there is no much larger clone, and no base qualities were kept. The germline V gene (reference sequence) yields LGHDT for CDR1 and YNNKEL for CDR2. V is trimmed back by 0 bases and J by 6 bases, and the junction contains 7 bases that no gene match accounts for. The CDR3 spans 16 residues, from the cysteine through the phenylalanine. The only DNA kept is the CDR3, 48 bases in frame from the first base. Library prep was done by 5' RACE. This sample was sequenced with an Illumina HiSeq 2000. A universal primer binding site was introduced by template switching, and a unique molecular identifier was present in the final cDNA, enabling accurate counting of TCR cDNA molecules. Specific primers in the conserved constant-segment region were used to synthesize first-strand cDNA for the TCR alpha and beta chains. To control for contamination, every cDNA library carried two barcodes: a SMART-Mk sample barcode plus Illumina barcodes. Two successive PCR steps introduced TruSeq adapter sequences along with Illumina sample barcodes. The TCR alpha and beta cDNA libraries were sequenced on the Illumina HiSeq platform using custom primers. Per the source publication's procedure: Unique molecular identifiers were extracted from raw reads with MiGEC, and CDR3 positions were determined with MiXCR. Recombination models were inferred per individual with the repgenHMM and IGoR tools using an EM algorithm. The analysis of shared clonotypes was done with the tcR package in R, with sharing normalized by the product of cloneset sizes. To study raw recombination free of thymic and clonal selection effects, out-of-frame nonproductive sequences were analyzed. TCRdb reran the public reads through fastp at Q25 and MiXCR, keeping productive beta chains. Every entry covers one CDR3 protein and lists the most common genes and DNA from its rows. The V and J calls were determined by TCRdb, not by the authors. The sample table lists about 660,000 distinct CDR3 sequences, 8% to 9% of them with a count of one. In total, the top ten clones hold 0.98% of the sample.

These data also featured in a second study, about yellow fever vaccine responses in identical twins. The second study's paper adds: According to the authors, the vaccine-induced T cell response in identical twins seemed to be partly convergent and partly specific to each individual. In the study, vaccine-responding T cell clones were precisely tracked in identical twins.

The clonotype comes from a woman aged 18-30 years in good health. Sequenced: PBMCs. The chain joins TRBV3-1 to TRBJ2-5; 10 bases in the middle match TRBD1. The CDR3 here reads CASSQEGGQGRKTQYF. The DNA is TGTGCCAGCAGCCAAGAAGGGGGACAGGGGAGGAAGACCCAGTACTTC.